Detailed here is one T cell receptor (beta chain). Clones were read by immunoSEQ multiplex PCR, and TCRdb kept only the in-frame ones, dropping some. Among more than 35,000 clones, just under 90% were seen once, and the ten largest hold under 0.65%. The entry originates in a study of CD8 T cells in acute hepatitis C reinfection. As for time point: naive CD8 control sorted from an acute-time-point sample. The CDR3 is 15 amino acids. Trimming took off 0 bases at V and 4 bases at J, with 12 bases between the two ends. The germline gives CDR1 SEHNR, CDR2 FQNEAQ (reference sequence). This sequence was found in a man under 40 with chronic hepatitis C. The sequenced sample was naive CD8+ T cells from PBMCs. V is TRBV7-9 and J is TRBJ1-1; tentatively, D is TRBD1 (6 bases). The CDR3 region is CASSLAAGAFTEAFF. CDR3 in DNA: TGTGCCAGCAGCTTAGCTGCAGGGGCCTTCACTGAAGCTTTCTTT.